This T cell receptor (beta chain) was recovered during a study of human T cells and chemical hapten exposure. Study as a whole: Per-sample variation in TCR yield stemmed mainly from small pooled library volume differences. Study outcomes and limitations: In comparison with controls, expanded TCRs gave rise to a significantly larger number of large CDR3 similarity clusters. There was no change with DPC sensitization in TCRs above 1 in 1000 frequency.

The authors' processing: Sequenced samples showed a median of around 91,000 TCRs each, with counts running from approximately 20,000 to 700,000. From the RACE reads, TCRdb called clonotypes with MiXCR, one entry per CDR3 protein. TCRdb's processing, not the authors', yielded these V and J calls. Among around 130,000 distinct CDR3 sequences listed, 12% were seen once. Time point reported: patch test 2, 6 weeks after DPC sensitization. Documented treatment: therapeutic diphenylcyclopropenone sensitization with weekly scalp DPC. Germline CDR1 is SQVTM and CDR2 is ANQGSEA. The length of the CDR3 is 12 residues. Trimming shortened V by 4 bases and J by 10 bases, and 14 bases separated the two germline ends. This clonotype is a singleton in its sample. As yet, its antigen is unknown.

The clonotype originates from a woman aged 45 to 65 with alopecia areata. Some clones in this sample may be carry-over from other donors' samples. Here the sequenced sample was whole blood, taken in connection with sensitization to the hapten diphenylcyclopropenone (DPC). The chain uses TRBV29-1 and TRBJ2-1; D gene unclear. The CDR3 region is CSVALTVREQFF. CDR3 DNA sequence: TGCAGCGTTGCCCTCACTGTCCGGGAGCAGTTCTTC.